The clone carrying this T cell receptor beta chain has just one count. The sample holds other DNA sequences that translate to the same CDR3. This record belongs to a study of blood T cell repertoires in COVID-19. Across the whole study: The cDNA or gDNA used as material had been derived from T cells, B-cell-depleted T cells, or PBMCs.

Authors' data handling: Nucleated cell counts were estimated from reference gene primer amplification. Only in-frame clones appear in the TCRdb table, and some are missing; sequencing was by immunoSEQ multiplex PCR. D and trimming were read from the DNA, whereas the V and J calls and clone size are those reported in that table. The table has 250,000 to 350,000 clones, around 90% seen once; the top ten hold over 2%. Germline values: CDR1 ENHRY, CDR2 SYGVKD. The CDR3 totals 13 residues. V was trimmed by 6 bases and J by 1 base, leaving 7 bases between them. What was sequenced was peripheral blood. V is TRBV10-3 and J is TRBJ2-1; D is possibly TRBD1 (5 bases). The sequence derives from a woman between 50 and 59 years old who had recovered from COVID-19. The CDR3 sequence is CAISPGSYNEQFF. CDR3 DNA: TGTGCCATCAGCCCAGGGTCCTACAATGAGCAGTTCTTC.